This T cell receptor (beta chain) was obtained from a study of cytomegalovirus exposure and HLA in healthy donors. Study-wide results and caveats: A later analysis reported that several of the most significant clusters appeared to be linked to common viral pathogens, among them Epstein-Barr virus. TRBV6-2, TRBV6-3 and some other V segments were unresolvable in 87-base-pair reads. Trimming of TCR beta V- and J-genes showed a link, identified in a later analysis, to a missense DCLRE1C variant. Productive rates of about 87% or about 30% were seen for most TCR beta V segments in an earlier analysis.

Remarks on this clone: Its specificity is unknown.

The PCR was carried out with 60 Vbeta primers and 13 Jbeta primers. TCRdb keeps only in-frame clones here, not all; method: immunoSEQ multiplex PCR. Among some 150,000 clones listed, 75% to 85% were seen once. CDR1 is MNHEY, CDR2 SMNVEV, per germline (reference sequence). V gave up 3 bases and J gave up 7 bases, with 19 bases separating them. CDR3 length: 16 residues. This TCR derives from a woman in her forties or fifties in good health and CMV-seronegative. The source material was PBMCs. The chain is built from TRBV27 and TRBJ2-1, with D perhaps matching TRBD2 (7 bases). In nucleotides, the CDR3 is TGTGCCAGCAGTTTGATGAGGGGGGGCTGGAAGAATGAGCAGTTCTTC. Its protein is CASSLMRGGWKNEQFF.